Listed below are T cell receptor beta chains from one sample, sequenced in a study of response to subunit inactivated influenza vaccine. TCRdb passed the RT-PCR reads through MiXCR, listing each CDR3 protein once. The table includes 530,000 or so distinct CDR3 sequences, about 10% detected once. The sample consisted of PBMCs from blood, taken on the day of vaccination. The receptor set was obtained from a man aged 45-65 years who received an inactivated influenza vaccine. Each CDR3 is given without its conserved first and last residue.

J gene | V gene | CDR3 protein
TRBJ2-6 | TRBV4-2 | ASSQLGKGVMGANVLT
TRBJ2-1 | TRBV7-6 | ASSLGGGGIGNEQF
TRBJ2-5 | TRBV4-1 | ASSQDYIGIQETQY
TRBJ2-1 | TRBV11-1 | ASSLGTVGLGEQF
TRBJ2-1 | TRBV29-1 | SVGGTETYNEQF
TRBJ2-4 | TRBV9 | ASSASDRDRNIQY
TRBJ2-7 | TRBV28 | ASKPPGLAGYSYEQY
TRBJ1-6 | TRBV12-3/TRBV12-4 | ASSLSGGQYNSPLH
TRBJ1-2 | TRBV6-2/TRBV6-3 | ASSYGANYGYT
TRBJ2-5 | TRBV7-6 | ASGVKETQY
TRBJ2-1 | TRBV7-2 | ASSPSAGEYNEQF
TRBJ2-1 | TRBV27 | ASSLVRASYNEQF
TRBJ2-5 | TRBV5-1 | ASSLGPRQGMGETQY
TRBJ2-7 | TRBV7-8 | ASSLYGTGGDEQY
TRBJ2-1 | TRBV12-3/TRBV12-4 | ASSLKGTRVGPSSYNEQF
TRBJ2-1 | TRBV3-1 | ASSQGVGLAGPSYNEQF
TRBJ1-5 | TRBV6-2/TRBV6-3 | ASKTGGGWTNQPQH
TRBJ2-3 | TRBV29-1 | SVAATSGGLDTQY
TRBJ2-1 | TRBV18 | ASSLRHLEGNEQC
TRBJ1-4 | TRBV28 | ASSWTGSNEKLF
TRBJ2-3 | TRBV3-1 | ASSHRGQTDTDTQY
TRBJ2-1 | TRBV12-3/TRBV12-4 | ASRSRMKQF
TRBJ1-2 | TRBV27 | ASSSAANYGYT
TRBJ2-1 | TRBV3-1 | ASSHPGSYNEQF
TRBJ2-1 | TRBV20-1 | SARGFPGSPRDEQF
TRBJ1-1 | TRBV6-1 | ASTNPQGGTEAF
TRBJ2-1 | TRBV7-2 | ASSLVNSGSGNEQF
TRBJ2-7 | TRBV9 | ASSVRGQGIEEQY
TRBJ2-1 | TRBV20-1 | SAEGTSGDNEQF
TRBJ1-3 | TRBV7-6 | ASSPPYGRHTGNTIY
TRBJ2-3 | TRBV4-3 | ASSQEMAGDTQC
TRBJ2-3 | TRBV20-1 | SARDSADTQY
TRBJ2-2 | TRBV3-1 | ASSQDGTLTTGELF
TRBJ1-4 | TRBV9 | ASSVGHQGLKEKLF
TRBJ1-1 | TRBV6-5 | ASTYTGGRGNTEAF
TRBJ2-3 | TRBV29-1 | SAKAAGGSADTQY
TRBJ1-4 | TRBV1 | TSSQDQGGGTNEKLF
TRBJ1-5 | TRBV5-5 | ASREADTLKYSNQPQH
TRBJ2-7 | TRBV7-6 | ASSLAETTFSYEQY